These 10 T cell receptor beta chains share one sample of origin, sequenced in a study of neoadjuvant nivolumab and ipilimumab in lung cancer. The protocol was immunoSEQ multiplex PCR, while the TCRdb copy is restricted to in-frame clones and leaves out a portion. The sample has about 2,200 clones, roughly 82% seen once. Sequencing was performed on adjacent normal lung tissue, taken after neoadjuvant nivolumab, alone or with ipilimumab, at or shortly before surgery. The origin of the receptors is an adult with non-small cell lung cancer.

Only a few counts were recorded for this clone. The V and J genes are TRBV27 and TRBJ2-7; D might be TRBD2 (7 bases). Trimming left V 4 bases short and J 1 base short, with 14 bases between. CDR1 and CDR2 (germline): MNHEY, SMNVEV (reference sequence). The CDR3 loop spans 15 amino acids. CDR3 in DNA: TGTGCCAGCAGTTCGGGGGGACACGGTTCCTACGAGCAGTACTTC. Protein: CASSSGGHGSYEQYF.

The chain recombines TRBV12-5 with TRBJ2-1; TRBD1 matches at 8 bases. CDR1 and CDR2 from the germline V gene are LGHNT and FRNRAP. The V gene end was trimmed by 5 bases and the J gene end by 2 bases; junction bases not matched to a gene: 8. CDR3 length: 16 amino acids. Written as DNA, the CDR3 is TGTGCTAGTGGTCCCGAGGGACAGGCAACCTACAATGAGCAGTTCTTC. It encodes CASGPEGQATYNEQFF.

The rearrangement joins TRBV5-1 to TRBJ2-7; D uncertain. Trimming took off 2 bases at V and 5 bases at J, with 17 bases between the two ends. The germline CDR1 and CDR2 sequences are SGHRS and YFSETQ. The CDR3 length is 15 residues. The CDR3 coding sequence is TGCGCCAGCAGCTTAATGTTTTCTGGGTCAGACGAGCAGTACTTC. This encodes CASSLMFSGSDEQYF. Looking up the rest from reference TRBV5-1 and TRBJ2-7 gives the full variable domain: KAGVTQTPRYLIKTRGQQVTLSCSPISGHRSVSWYQQTPGQGLQFLFEYFSETQRNKGNFPGRFSGRQFSNSRSEMNVSTLELGDSALYLCASSLMFSGSDEQYFGPGTRLTVT.

This clone turned up a few times. This sequence joins TRBV7-6 and TRBJ1-2; D call uncertain. V lost 5 bases, J lost 8 bases, and 15 bases lay in between. The CDR3 length is 13 residues. Per germline, CDR1 SGHVS and CDR2 FNYEAQ. For the CDR3, the DNA is TGTGCCAGCAGCGATCCAGGCTCCGGAGGCTACACCTTC. It codes for CASSDPGSGGYTF.

The rearrangement uses TRBV5-1 and TRBJ1-1; D is uncertain. CDR1 and CDR2 from the germline V gene are SGHRS and YFSETQ. This CDR3 spans 14 amino acids. V lost 0 bases and J lost 4, with 10 bases in between. CDR3 amino acids: CASSLALSSTEAFF. As DNA, the CDR3 is TGCGCCAGCAGCTTGGCTCTGTCGAGCACTGAAGCTTTCTTT.

This chain links TRBV14 with TRBJ2-5; no definite D call. V lost 4 bases and J lost 0, with 12 bases in between. The CDR3 runs 15 residues. Germline assignment: CDR1 SGHDN and CDR2 FVKESK. CDR3 nucleotides: TGTGCCAGCAGCCCCCTCGAACGGCACCAAGAGACCCAGTACTTC. Translated: CASSPLERHQETQYF.

The chain links TRBV29-1 to TRBJ2-1, with 8 bases matching TRBD2. The CDR3 spans 13 residues. With V trimmed by 4 bases and J by 5 bases, 4 bases remained unmatched. Per the germline V gene, CDR1 is SQVTM and CDR2 is ANQGSEA. The CDR3 is CSVGAGGNNEQFF. The CDR3 DNA follows: TGCAGCGTTGGGGCGGGAGGAAACAATGAGCAGTTCTTC.

The chain recombines TRBV7-9 with TRBJ1-2; the D gene is possibly TRBD1 (5 bases). The V gene lost 2 bases and the J gene lost 4 bases, with 17 bases spanning the gap. The germline V gene has CDR1 SEHNR and CDR2 FQNEAQ (reference sequence). CDR3 length equals 16 residues. In DNA, the CDR3 is TGTGCCAGCAGCTTAAATTCAGGGCAAAGGGGCTATGGCTACACCTTC. Protein sequence: CASSLNSGQRGYGYTF.

The gene calls are TRBV5-1 and TRBJ2-1, with TRBD2 as a possible D gene (7 bases). Trimming cost V 4 bases and J 8 bases, with 16 bases left between them. This CDR3 contains 14 residues. Germline V gives CDR1 SGHRS, CDR2 YFSETQ. The CDR3 reads CASSPIGGGDEQFF. CDR3 coding DNA: TGCGCCAGCAGCCCCATTGGGGGGGGCGATGAGCAGTTCTTC. Supplemented by reference TRBV5-1 and TRBJ2-1, the full variable domain reads KAGVTQTPRYLIKTRGQQVTLSCSPISGHRSVSWYQQTPGQGLQFLFEYFSETQRNKGNFPGRFSGRQFSNSRSEMNVSTLELGDSALYLCASSPIGGGDEQFFGPGTRLTVL.

V is TRBV4-2 and J is TRBJ1-5, with D unresolved. Trimming cost V 1 base and J 6 bases, with 10 bases left between them. The germline gives CDR1 LGHNA, CDR2 YNFKEQ. The CDR3 contains 14 residues. The CDR3 region is CASSQAMEFQPQHF. For the CDR3, the DNA is TGTGCCAGCAGCCAAGCTATGGAGTTTCAGCCCCAGCATTTT.